The next 5 T cell receptor beta chains were all read from a single sample in a study of control samples from healthy donors and cancer patients (dated by TCRdb to about 2020). The library was generated by the immunoSEQ multiplex PCR assay. TCRdb took over this immuneACCESS table, retaining in-frame rearrangements with V and J assigned. Such tables are incomplete; in checked studies, under half of the missing clones stem from an unresolved V gene, and the remainder is unexplained. This sample gives some 120,000 clones in total; approximately 94% of them show up just once. The top ten clonotypes cover about 1.5% of the sample. The sequencing input was PBMCs. These receptors came from a man in his fifties with head and neck cancer.

This chain connects TRBV6-5 to TRBJ1-6, with no clear D. V lost 5 bases to trimming and J lost 2 bases, with 1 base between them. The CDR3 loop spans 12 amino acids. CDR1 MNHEY and CDR2 SVGAGI come from the germline V gene. The CDR3 here is CASSTYNSPLHF. In nucleotides, the CDR3 is TGTGCCAGCAGTACCTATAATTCACCCCTCCACTTT.

The CDR3 nucleotides read TGCGCCAGCAGCTCCCTCATCAGCGGGGAGCTGTTTTTT. Translated, it gives CASSSLISGELFF. The chain carries TRBV5-1 and TRBJ2-2, with no clear D. V was shortened by 3 bases and J by 7 bases, with 10 bases between the two germline ends. This CDR3 region has 13 residues. Germline V gene sequence: CDR1 SGHRS, CDR2 YFSETQ.

The chain carries TRBV9 and TRBJ2-2; 10 nucleotides match TRBD1. The V gene end was trimmed by 3 bases and the J gene end by 4 bases; junction bases not matched to a gene: 6. The CDR3 runs 16 residues. CDR1 is SGDLS, CDR2 YYNGEE, per germline. The CDR3 DNA sequence: TGTGCCAGCAGCGCGTCCGGGACAGGGGTCACCGGGGAGCTGTTTTTT. Translation: CASSASGTGVTGELFF.

J is TRBJ1-1 and V is TRBV7-9; tentative D call: TRBD1 (6 bases). The V end lost 4 bases, the J end lost 0 bases, and 15 bases lay between the germline ends. CDR1 is SEHNR, CDR2 FQNEAQ, per germline (reference sequence). This CDR3 region has 16 residues. CDR3 in amino acids: CASSSGFGGLNTEAFF. The CDR3 DNA is TGTGCCAGCAGCTCCGGGTTTGGGGGCCTGAACACTGAAGCTTTCTTT.

This chain joins TRBV6-5 and TRBJ2-2; 9 nucleotides align to TRBD1. Losses at the gene ends were 6 bases for V and 5 bases for J; bases not matched to a gene: 7. The CDR3 is made up of 15 amino acids. In germline, CDR1 is MNHEY, CDR2 SVGAGI. CDR3 nucleotides: TGTGCCAGCAGACACACAGGGGGCGCGACCGGGGAGCTGTTTTTT. Translating gives CASRHTGGATGELFF.